The rows below give T cell receptor beta chains drawn from one sample of a study of T cell responses to AZD1222 COVID-19 vaccine. Only in-frame clones appear in the TCRdb table, and some are missing; sequencing was by immunoSEQ multiplex PCR. Among 150,000 or so clones, about 90% were seen once, and the ten largest hold roughly 6%. The starting material was peripheral blood, obtained 28 days after the second AZD1222 dose. The source is an adult who received the AZD1222 COVID-19 vaccine. CDR3s include the opening cysteine and the closing phenylalanine or tryptophan. A D gene is named only where the DNA matches it firmly. The size of a clone is reported for some rows only, either as once, few or many, or as a class for expanded clones.

len	abundance	v_gene	j_gene	d_gene	CDR3aa	CDR3nt
14	.	TRBV14	TRBJ2-2	TRBD2	CASSREVNTGELFF	TGTGCCAGCTCCCGGGAGGTGAACACCGGGGAGCTGTTTTTT
15	.	TRBV7-2	TRBJ2-3	.	CASSSKRPSTDTQYF	TGTGCCAGCAGCTCGAAGCGCCCTAGCACAGATACGCAGTATTTT
15	.	TRBV19	TRBJ1-4	.	CASSTDSSGREKLFF	TGTGCCAGTAGTACCGACAGCTCCGGGCGTGAAAAACTGTTTTTT
11	.	TRBV7-2	TRBJ2-7	.	CASRADYEQYF	TGTGCCAGCCGGGCGGACTACGAGCAGTACTTC
20	few	TRBV24-1	TRBJ2-7	TRBD2	CATSDLMPGTSGCKSWEQYF	TGTGCCACCAGTGATTTGATGCCCGGGACTAGCGGGTGTAAATCGTGGGAGCAGTACTTC
15	.	TRBV5-5	TRBJ1-6	TRBD1	CASSRLDRLNSPLHF	TGTGCCAGCAGCCGACTGGACAGGTTGAATTCACCCCTCCACTTT
12	once	TRBV7-8	TRBJ2-1	.	CASSHTKGEQFF	TGTGCCAGCAGCCATACTAAGGGTGAGCAGTTCTTC
17	.	TRBV14	TRBJ1-4	TRBD1	CASSRGTGLTTNEKLFF	TGTGCCAGCAGCCGCGGGACAGGGCTTACAACTAATGAAAAACTGTTTTTT
12	.	TRBV11-2	TRBJ2-7	.	CASSQTGYEQYF	TGTGCCAGCAGCCAAACAGGGTACGAGCAGTACTTC
12	once	TRBV13	TRBJ2-7	.	CASSLVSYEQYF	TGTGCCAGCAGCTTAGTTTCGTACGAGCAGTACTTC
19	.	TRBV18	TRBJ1-1	.	CASSLRLVNAGYMNTEAFF	TGTGCCAGCTCTCTTCGACTGGTTAACGCGGGGTACATGAACACTGAAGCTTTCTTT
18	.	TRBV7-2	TRBJ2-7	.	CASSLVGGSAAIYYEQYF	TGTGCCAGCAGCTTAGTAGGGGGGAGCGCAGCCATCTACTACGAGCAGTACTTC
16	.	TRBV19	TRBJ1-2	TRBD1	CASSIVQGASDYGYTF	TGTGCCAGTAGTATAGTACAGGGGGCGTCGGACTATGGCTACACCTTC
11	.	TRBV28	TRBJ2-5	.	CASSLGETQYF	TGTGCCAGCAGTTTGGGGGAGACCCAGTACTTC
15	.	TRBV9	TRBJ2-5	TRBD2	CASSGASGVQETQYF	TGTGCCAGCAGCGGTGCTAGCGGGGTCCAAGAGACCCAGTACTTC
13	few	TRBV4-2	TRBJ1-2	.	CASSQDTNYGYTF	TGTGCCAGCAGCCAAGATACGAACTATGGCTACACCTTC
14	.	TRBV6-5	TRBJ1-4	.	CASDQGATNEKLFF	TGTGCCAGCGATCAGGGAGCAACTAATGAAAAACTGTTTTTT
17	.	TRBV5-4	TRBJ1-6	.	CASSLDISLLYNSPLHF	TGTGCCAGCAGCTTGGACATATCCCTACTGTATAATTCACCCCTCCACTTT
16	.	TRBV6-1	TRBJ2-4	.	CASSVAPDLAKNIQYF	TGTGCCAGCAGTGTTGCCCCAGATCTAGCCAAAAACATTCAGTACTTC
13	.	TRBV27	TRBJ2-1	.	CAVKRGTYNEQFF	TGTGCCGTTAAGAGGGGGACATACAATGAGCAGTTCTTC
14	once	TRBV4-3	TRBJ1-1	.	CASSQGRVEGEAFF	TGCGCCAGCAGCCAAGGCAGGGTCGAGGGTGAAGCTTTCTTT
13	.	TRBV5-1	TRBJ2-2	.	CASSSSGAGELFF	TGCGCCAGCAGCTCCTCAGGGGCCGGGGAGCTGTTTTTT
15	.	TRBV6-5	TRBJ2-7	TRBD1	CASSYRDRGTYEQYF	TGTGCCAGCAGTTACCGGGACAGGGGGACCTACGAGCAGTACTTC
15	.	TRBV5-6	TRBJ2-2	.	CASSLRPRNTGELFF	TGTGCCAGCAGCCTTCGTCCCAGGAACACCGGGGAGCTGTTTTTT
15	.	TRBV5-1	TRBJ1-6	.	CASSPRDTGNSPLHF	TGCGCCAGCAGCCCCCGGGACACGGGAAATTCACCCCTCCACTTT
15	.	TRBV27	TRBJ2-5	TRBD1	CASSPHRDRGETQYF	TGTGCCAGCAGTCCGCACCGGGACAGGGGGGAGACCCAGTACTTC
12	.	TRBV18	TRBJ2-7	.	CASSPEAGEQYF	TGTGCCAGCTCTCCGGAGGCTGGGGAGCAGTACTTC
15	.	TRBV5-1	TRBJ2-1	TRBD2	CASRRTSGGAYEQFF	TGCGCCAGCAGACGGACTAGCGGGGGGGCCTATGAGCAGTTCTTC
14	.	TRBV18	TRBJ1-5	TRBD1	CASSRQGNNQPQHF	TGTGCCAGCTCACGACAGGGAAACAATCAGCCCCAGCATTTT
14	.	TRBV28	TRBJ2-1	.	CASSHLGLDNEQFF	TGTGCCAGCAGTCACTTGGGACTCGACAATGAGCAGTTCTTC
13	.	TRBV4-1	TRBJ1-6	.	CASSRQTNSPLHF	TGCGCCAGCAGCCGACAGACCAATTCACCCCTCCACTTT
15	.	TRBV5-4	TRBJ2-5	TRBD2	CASSIAGGMIETQYF	TGTGCCAGCAGCATAGCGGGGGGTATGATCGAGACCCAGTACTTC
15	.	TRBV11-2	TRBJ2-1	TRBD2	CASSLVTSGGAEQFF	TGTGCCAGCAGCTTAGTGACTAGCGGGGGGGCCGAGCAGTTCTTC